This TCR beta chain originates from a study of blood T cells in healthy people across ages. Study-level background: Capture by template switching was about one barcoded beta molecule per two T cells.

The CDR3 has 14 amino acids. V was cut by 6 bases and J by 1 base, with 12 bases left in between. Germline CDR1 and CDR2: MGHDK and SYGVNS. Primers used in a second PCR of roughly 6 to 11 cycles were a sample-barcoded 5' primer and a J-beta primer mix. A 12-random-nucleotide template-switch adaptor tagged each cDNA molecule. MiXCR, run by TCRdb on the 5' RACE reads, gives a single entry per CDR3 protein. This repertoire shows 920,000 or so distinct CDR3 sequences, under 55% found once; its top ten account for approximately 17%. The individuals who served as donors were healthy Caucasians living in Russia, aged roughly 6 to 100. Every donor gave 9 to 10 milliliters of peripheral blood. This clonotype came up a few times.

The chain recombines TRBV25-1 with TRBJ2-5, with D tentatively TRBD1 (5 bases). The source is a woman aged 55-75 years in good health. Sequences were obtained from blood. The CDR3 DNA reads as TGTGCCAGCAGAACGACAGCCCTCCAAGAGACCCAGTACTTC. It codes for CASRTTALQETQYF.